Following are 15 T cell receptor beta chains from one sample sequenced in a study of blood T cell repertoires in COVID-19. TCRdb's table, derived via immunoSEQ multiplex PCR, lists solely in-frame clones and lacks some. Of hundreds of thousands of clones listed, around 80% were seen once; the top ten hold roughly 4.7%. Specimen: PBMCs or T cells enriched from blood (not recorded which). The receptors shown here come from a man aged 40-50 years who had been exposed to COVID-19.

V usage is TRBV7-8 and J usage is TRBJ1-4; 7 bases agree with TRBD1. The CDR3 consists of 16 residues. Germline values: CDR1 SGHVS, CDR2 FQNEAQ. V lost 8 bases and J lost 7; bases outside the gene matches: 16. Written as DNA, the CDR3 is TGTGCCAGCGGGGGCGGGACAGCAACTATGGGTGAAAAACTGTTTTTT. It translates to CASGGGTATMGEKLFF.

The V call is TRBV5-5, the J call TRBJ2-5, with unresolved D. This CDR3 comprises 15 residues. Germline CDR1 and CDR2: SGHKS and YYEKEE (reference sequence). The V gene lost 1 base and the J gene lost 1 base, with 11 bases spanning the gap. The CDR3 reads CASSLRRLGQETQYF. The CDR3 nucleotides are TGTGCCAGCAGCTTGAGGCGGTTGGGCCAAGAGACCCAGTACTTC.

In the case of this clone: A much larger clone differs by one base, so this may be a read error. The rearrangement links TRBV10-1 to TRBJ2-2; the D gene is possibly TRBD2 (5 bases). The ends were cut back, 6 bases at V and 7 bases at J, with 6 bases in the middle. CDR3 length equals 11 residues. Germline V gives CDR1 WNHNN, CDR2 SYGVQD (reference sequence). DNA for the CDR3: TGCGCCAGCAGCCGGGGCGGGGAGCTGTTTTTT. It translates to CASSRGGELFF.

This rearrangement joins TRBV5-6 to TRBJ2-7; tentatively, D is TRBD1 or TRBD2 (5 bases each). Between the trimmed V and J ends, which lost 4 bases and 3 bases, there was a span of 14 bases. The CDR3 is 14 amino acids. CDR1 and CDR2 from the germline V gene are SGHDT and YYEEEE. The CDR3 coding sequence is TGTGCCAGCAGCCTGGGGGTTGACATCTACGAGCAGTACTTC. Encoded protein: CASSLGVDIYEQYF.

In this sample, this clone turned up once. V and J are TRBV2 and TRBJ2-2, with D perhaps TRBD1 (5 bases). Germline CDR1 is SNHLY and CDR2 is FYNNEI. V was shortened by 7 bases and J by 1 base, with 16 bases between the two germline ends. There are 16 residues in the CDR3. CDR3 coding DNA: TGTGCCAGCAAAAGTCCAGGGATGAGGAACACCGGGGAGCTGTTTTTT. This encodes CASKSPGMRNTGELFF.

The V and J genes are TRBV6-1 and TRBJ1-5; no reliable D call. Deletions cut 4 bases from V and 3 bases from J, with 4 bases between. The CDR3 loop spans 12 amino acids. The germline V gene encodes CDR1 MNHNS and CDR2 SASEGT. In DNA form, the CDR3 reads TGTGCCAGCAGTGTAAACAATCAGCCCCAGCATTTT. Translating it yields CASSVNNQPQHF.

Of note for this clone: This sample also contains other DNA sequences that code for the same CDR3. CDR3 bases: TGTGCCAGCAGCTTGGGTACAGGCTCCTACGAGCAGTACTTC. Its translation: CASSLGTGSYEQYF. The J gene is TRBJ2-7, the V gene TRBV11-2; the D gene is possibly TRBD1 (5 bases). The CDR3 is 14 residues long. Germline CDR1 is SGHAT and CDR2 is FQNNGV. With 3 bases removed from V and 0 bases from J, the gap between germline ends came to 9 bases. Complete variable domain (other parts from reference TRBV11-2 and TRBJ2-7): EAGVAQSPRYKIIEKRQSVAFWCNPISGHATLYWYQQILGQGPKLLIQFQNNGVVDDSQLPKDRFSAERLKGVDSTLKIQPAKLEDSAVYLCASSLGTGSYEQYFGPGTRLTVT.

This clone came up many times. This sequence joins TRBV11-2 and TRBJ1-4; D is unclear. Between the trimmed V and J ends, which lost 8 bases and 10 bases, there was a span of 23 bases. CDR3 length: 15 residues. Per the germline V gene, CDR1 is SGHAT and CDR2 is FQNNGV. This CDR3 is CASLKYEEGGGKLFF. The CDR3 DNA reads as TGTGCCAGCCTAAAGTACGAGGAGGGAGGCGGAAAACTGTTTTTT.

This rearrangement joins TRBV6-5 to TRBJ2-7; TRBD2 matches 12 bases. V dropped 6 bases and J dropped 2; count of bases not matched to a gene: 2. Germline assignment: CDR1 MNHEY and CDR2 SVGAGI. CDR3 size: 14 residues. CDR3 amino acids: CASSTSGRTYEQYF. For the CDR3, the DNA is TGTGCCAGCAGCACTAGCGGGAGGACCTACGAGCAGTACTTC.

The genes are TRBV6-5 and TRBJ2-7, with TRBD1 identical over 7 bases. The CDR3 sequence is 13 residues long. Trimming at V came to 2 bases and at J to 8 bases, leaving 6 bases not matched to a gene. Germline values: CDR1 MNHEY, CDR2 SVGAGI. The chain's CDR3 is CASSYDRVSQQYF. The CDR3 region has the DNA TGTGCCAGCAGTTACGACAGGGTTTCTCAGCAGTACTTC.

The chain recombines TRBV10-3 with TRBJ2-3; 10 bases fit TRBD2. Germline assignment: CDR1 ENHRY and CDR2 SYGVKD. The length of the CDR3 is 15 residues. V shed 4 bases, J shed 3 bases, and the junction held 4 bases outside the gene matches. The DNA of the CDR3 is TGTGCCATCAGTGGTAGCGGGAGGCTTACAGATACGCAGTATTTT. Protein sequence: CAISGSGRLTDTQYF.

This clone showed up just a few times. Germline is not matched at one junction end, which may reflect a read error. CDR3 sequence reads: CASSRSREAGATYYF. CDR3 nucleotide sequence: TGTGCCAGCAGCCGATCCCGTGAGGCAGGGGCTACCTATTACTTT. V is TRBV3-1 (or the pseudogene TRBV3-2) and J is TRBJ1-6; the D gene is possibly TRBD1 (6 bases). CDR3 length: 15 residues. The germline V gene encodes CDR1 LGHDT and CDR2 YNNKEL (reference sequence).

The V gene is TRBV4-2, the J gene TRBJ1-2; maybe TRBD1 (5 bases). CDR1 LGHNA and CDR2 YNFKEQ come from the germline V gene. The CDR3 is 14 amino acids. Trimming removed 3 bases at V and 2 bases at J, with 10 bases between. The CDR3 bases are TGTGCCAGCAGCCAGGTAGACAGCAACTATGGCTACACCTTC. The encoded protein is CASSQVDSNYGYTF.

This chain joins TRBV6-5 and TRBJ1-3; 7 nucleotides match TRBD1. V dropped 11 bases and J dropped 2; count of bases not matched to a gene: 6. The CDR3 contains 13 residues. Germline loops: CDR1 MNHEY, CDR2 SVGAGI. The CDR3 reads CAGATGPGNTIYF. Here the CDR3 DNA reads TGTGCCGGGGCGACAGGGCCTGGAAACACCATATATTTT.

This clone was picked up many times. This rearrangement joins TRBV19 to TRBJ1-5; D is unclear. The V gene's germline CDR1 is LNHDA and CDR2 SQIVND (reference sequence). The CDR3 covers 14 residues. V lost 1 base, J lost 5 bases, and 9 bases lay in between. CDR3 region: CASSIGGGHQPQHF. The CDR3 bases are TGTGCCAGTAGTATAGGGGGAGGGCATCAGCCCCAGCATTTT.